These 32 T cell receptor beta chains originate from one sample sequenced in a study of cytomegalovirus exposure and HLA in healthy donors. The PCR made use of 60 Vbeta and 13 Jbeta primers. Assay used: immunoSEQ multiplex PCR; TCRdb lists only in-frame clones, some missing. The sample consists of 180,000 or so clones, about 9% of them appearing once. Sequencing input: PBMCs. All receptors come from a woman in her thirties in good health and CMV-seropositive.

V gene TRBV6-5 combines with J gene TRBJ2-7; TRBD2 might be the D (5 bases). CDR3 length: 14 residues. Germline V gene data show CDR1 as MNHEY and CDR2 as SVGAGI. V shed 6 bases and J shed 2 bases, with 14 bases lying between them. In DNA, the CDR3 is TGTGCCAGCAGATCGGACTTGAAAACCTACGAGCAGTACTTC. It specifies CASRSDLKTYEQYF.

This clone was detected a few times. The chain links TRBV4-1 to TRBJ2-2; D perhaps matches TRBD1 (8 bases). The CDR3 consists of 16 residues. Germline assignment: CDR1 MGHRA and CDR2 YSYEKL. The ends were cut back, 0 bases at V and 4 bases at J, with 12 bases in the middle. CDR3 sequence: CASSQENRGGTGELFF. Written as DNA, the CDR3 is TGCGCCAGCAGCCAAGAGAACAGGGGGGGCACCGGGGAGCTGTTTTTT.

The chain links TRBV2 to TRBJ2-1; 10 positions agree with TRBD2. J lost 4 bases, V lost 3 bases, and 12 bases had no gene match. Germline CDR1 SNHLY, CDR2 FYNNEI. The CDR3 contains 18 residues. As DNA, the CDR3 is TGTGCCAGCAGTGACCCGGGGGCTAGCGGGAGTATGTACAATGAGCAGTTCTTC. Translation: CASSDPGASGSMYNEQFF.

The genes are TRBV7-2 and TRBJ2-7; 7 nucleotides match TRBD2. The germline gives CDR1 SGHTA, CDR2 FQGNSA. The ends lost 2 bases at V and 0 bases at J; junction bases unmatched: 7. The length of the CDR3 is 16 residues. The CDR3 spells CASSLSASGYSYEQYF. DNA of the CDR3: TGTGCCAGCAGCTTATCGGCTAGCGGATACTCCTACGAGCAGTACTTC.

This clone was seen at least ten times. The V and J genes are TRBV11-2 and TRBJ2-1; possibly TRBD1 for D (5 bases). Germline values: CDR1 SGHAT, CDR2 FQNNGV. The CDR3 is 12 amino acids. V lost 3 bases, J lost 5 bases, and 5 bases lay in between. CDR3 sequence (DNA): TGTGCCAGCAGCTTGACAGACAATGAGCAGTTCTTC. It specifies CASSLTDNEQFF.

This clone was observed a handful of times. CDR3 sequence (DNA): TGCGCCAGCAGCTTGAATAGCGGGAGTGAACAGACCCAGTACTTC. It is translated as CASSLNSGSEQTQYF. This chain joins TRBV5-1 and TRBJ2-5, with TRBD2 matching 9 bases. The V segment lost 1 base and the J segment 6 bases; nucleotides outside the gene matches: 7. The germline V gene encodes CDR1 SGHRS and CDR2 YFSETQ. The CDR3 contains 15 residues.

This clone was found a few times. The chain recombines TRBV19 with TRBJ1-4; D remains unclear. CDR1 LNHDA and CDR2 SQIVND come from the germline V gene (reference sequence). Trimming left V 7 bases short and J 6 bases short, with 12 bases between. CDR3 length: 13 amino acids. This CDR3 is CASNPSGYEKLFF. The CDR3 DNA reads TGTGCCAGTAACCCATCAGGCTATGAAAAACTGTTTTTT.

The chain combines TRBV11-3 with TRBJ2-3; no firm D call. Trimming took off 1 base at V and 5 bases at J, with 7 bases between the two ends. The CDR3 spans 13 residues. Per the germline V gene, CDR1 is SGHNT and CDR2 is YENEEA. The CDR3 bases are TGTGCCAGCAGCTTAGGGCCTAGAGATACGCAGTATTTT. This gives the protein CASSLGPRDTQYF.

The chain carries TRBV7-3 and TRBJ1-1, with a possible D match to TRBD1 (6 bases). The CDR3 spans 18 residues. The V gene lost 0 bases and the J gene lost 0 bases, with 17 bases spanning the gap. CDR1 is SGHTA, CDR2 FQGTGA, per germline. The CDR3 region has the DNA TGTGCCAGCAGCTTAACCCGTCTTACAGACAGGCTGAACACTGAAGCTTTCTTT. It yields the protein CASSLTRLTDRLNTEAFF.

This clone showed up just a few times. The rearrangement uses TRBV11-2 and TRBJ2-1; D possibly corresponds to TRBD2 (5 bases). Per germline, CDR1 SGHAT and CDR2 FQNNGV. This CDR3 has 13 amino acids. Trimming took 1 base from V and 7 from J, leaving 8 bases between them. CDR3 in DNA: TGTGCCAGCAGCTTAGGACTACAGAATGAGCAGTTCTTC. It specifies CASSLGLQNEQFF.

The table lists this clone with a few counts. V and J are TRBV2 and TRBJ1-2; possible D gene TRBD1, 6 bases. The CDR3 runs to 13 residues. Trimming removed 7 bases from V and 3 bases from J, with 12 bases in between. Looked up from germline, CDR1 is SNHLY and CDR2 is FYNNEI. Here the CDR3 reads CASMGGLDYGYTF. The DNA of the CDR3 is TGTGCCAGCATGGGGGGGCTCGACTATGGCTACACCTTC.

Many counts were recorded for this clone. The chain uses TRBV9 and TRBJ1-5, with a tentative D call TRBD1 (5 bases). V was cut by 1 base and J by 7 bases, with 9 bases left in between. Germline V gives CDR1 SGDLS, CDR2 YYNGEE. The CDR3 runs to 13 residues. The CDR3 here is CASSVTGDQPQHF. In DNA form, the CDR3 reads TGTGCCAGCAGCGTAACGGGGGACCAGCCCCAGCATTTT.

This chain joins TRBV15 and TRBJ1-4, with 10 bases lining up with TRBD1. Germline values: CDR1 LNHNV, CDR2 YYDKDF (reference sequence). V gave up 8 bases and J gave up 5 bases; unmatched junction bases: 2. The CDR3 sequence is 13 residues long. CDR3 nucleotide sequence: TGTGCCACCGCGGGACAGGGGAATGAAAAACTGTTTTTT. Translating gives CATAGQGNEKLFF.

The CDR3 sequence: CAGAPEGAADTQYF. CDR3 nucleotide sequence: TGTGCCGGCGCTCCCGAGGGCGCAGCAGATACGCAGTATTTT. V gene TRBV6-1 combines with J gene TRBJ2-3; D possibly corresponds to TRBD2 (5 bases). Germline CDR1 and CDR2: MNHNS and SASEGT. The CDR3 length is 14 residues. Trimming pared 11 bases from V and 4 bases from J, leaving 19 bases between.

The CDR3 DNA reads as TGTGCCAGCAGGGGAGGTATCGGACTAGCGAAAACATACGAGCAGTACTTC. Residues: CASRGGIGLAKTYEQYF. This rearrangement joins TRBV2 to TRBJ2-7; 9 positions match TRBD2. Germline V gives CDR1 SNHLY, CDR2 FYNNEI. This CDR3 has 17 residues. J gave up 4 bases and V 6 bases, and 16 bases lay outside the gene matches.

This clone was counted between two and nine times. The chain has TRBV19 and TRBJ2-1, with 10 positions matching TRBD2. The CDR3 is 14 residues long. Germline assignment: CDR1 LNHDA and CDR2 SQIVND (reference sequence). V dropped 8 bases and J dropped 8; count of bases not matched to a gene: 9. The CDR3 coding sequence is TGTGCCAGTCGCCTAGCGGGAGTTACGGATGAGCAGTTCTTC. The encoded protein is CASRLAGVTDEQFF.

This clone was detected only a few times. The rearrangement joins TRBV4-1 to TRBJ2-7, with D uncertain. CDR1 is MGHRA and CDR2 is YSYEKL in the germline V gene. Deletions cut 0 bases from V and 2 bases from J, with 14 bases between. The CDR3 loop spans 16 amino acids. Here the CDR3 DNA reads TGCGCCAGCAGCCAAGATAGGCTTACGAGGACCTACGAGCAGTACTTC. Its translation: CASSQDRLTRTYEQYF.

This clone was seen only a few times. DNA for the CDR3: TGTGCCAGCAGCGATCCCGGGCGGGGCACAGATACGCAGTATTTT. This gives the protein CASSDPGRGTDTQYF. The chain employs TRBV6-1 and TRBJ2-3; D may be TRBD2 (5 bases). The V end was cut by 6 bases, the J end by 1 base, with 14 bases between. CDR1 is MNHNS, CDR2 SASEGT, per germline. This CDR3 region has 15 residues.

The J gene is TRBJ2-2, the V gene TRBV6-1; D might be TRBD2 (5 bases). Trimming removed 3 bases from V and 4 bases from J, with 9 bases in between. The CDR3 totals 14 residues. The germline V gene has CDR1 MNHNS and CDR2 SASEGT. The CDR3 DNA follows: TGTGCCAGCAGTGACGAGGGATCCACCGGGGAGCTGTTTTTT. It encodes CASSDEGSTGELFF.

This clone was detected a few times. The rearrangement joins TRBV2 to TRBJ2-5; 13 bases fit TRBD2. This CDR3 comprises 15 residues. With V trimmed by 8 bases and J by 3 bases, 6 bases remained unmatched. Germline values: CDR1 SNHLY, CDR2 FYNNEI. The CDR3 bases are TGTGCCAGCGCACCACTAGCGGGAGGGGAAGAGACCCAGTACTTC. This encodes CASAPLAGGEETQYF.

This clone was seen a few times. The chain recombines TRBV23-1 with TRBJ1-1; the D gene is possibly TRBD1 (5 bases). TRBV23-1 has ORF status, its function being uncertain. The CDR3 length is 13 residues. Trimming pared 3 bases from V and 4 bases from J, leaving 9 bases between. The CDR3 DNA reads TGCGCCAGCAGTCACAGGGAAGGCACTGAAGCTTTCTTT. Its protein product is CASSHREGTEAFF.

This clone has a handful of counts. V and J are TRBV7-2 and TRBJ2-1; the D gene is possibly TRBD1 (6 bases). This CDR3 spans 14 amino acids. Trimming left V 2 bases short and J 8 bases short, with 13 bases between. The V gene's germline CDR1 is SGHTA and CDR2 FQGNSA. The CDR3 here is CASSLQQGHDEQFF. CDR3 coding DNA: TGTGCCAGCAGCTTACAACAGGGACACGATGAGCAGTTCTTC.

The chain has TRBV9 and TRBJ2-7; possible D gene TRBD1, 6 bases. In germline, CDR1 is SGDLS, CDR2 YYNGEE. Trimming removed 4 bases from V and 3 bases from J, with 11 bases in between. There are 13 residues in the CDR3. The DNA of the CDR3 is TGTGCCAGCAGCCCCGGGACACACTACGAGCAGTACTTC. Protein: CASSPGTHYEQYF.

J is TRBJ1-5 and V is TRBV9; D perhaps matches TRBD1 (5 bases). The germline V gene encodes CDR1 SGDLS and CDR2 YYNGEE. This CDR3 has 22 residues. Trimming took off 0 bases at V and 3 bases at J, with 31 bases between the two ends. The CDR3 is CASSVATRVGMVADKDNQPQHF. CDR3 DNA: TGTGCCAGCAGCGTAGCTACACGGGTTGGTATGGTTGCGGACAAGGACAATCAGCCCCAGCATTTT.

The chain is built from TRBV15 and TRBJ1-5; no clear D. The CDR3 is 20 amino acids. V dropped 0 bases and J dropped 0 bases, with 21 bases sitting between them. CDR1 LNHNV and CDR2 YYDKDF come from the germline V gene (reference sequence). The CDR3 DNA sequence: TGTGCCACCAGCAGAGATCTAGGCGTTGGCCCTCAGTATAGCAATCAGCCCCAGCATTTT. The encoded protein is CATSRDLGVGPQYSNQPQHF. Based on the CDR3 plus reference TRBV15 and TRBJ1-5, the full variable domain is DAMVIQNPRYQVTQFGKPVTLSCSQTLNHNVMYWYQQKSSQAPKLLFHYYDKDFNNEADTPDNFQSRRPNTSFCFLDIRSPGLGDTAMYLCATSRDLGVGPQYSNQPQHFGDGTRLSIL.

This clone was detected only a few times. At one of its ends the junction is not consistent with the germline gene, which may arise from a read error. The identical CDR3 is also encoded by other nucleotide sequences in the sample. The chain joins TRBV5-4 to TRBJ1-4; D call uncertain. This CDR3 comprises 16 residues. Germline CDR1 and CDR2: SGHNT and YYREEE (reference sequence). CDR3 in DNA: TGTGCCAGCAGCTTGTCCGAAGGAGGCTTTAATGAAAAACTGTTTTTC. Translating gives CASSLSEGGFNEKLFF.

This rearrangement joins TRBV19 to TRBJ2-1; TRBD2 agrees at 14 bases. The CDR3 contains 16 residues. Germline trimming cut 5 bases from V and 5 bases from J; bases unmatched to any gene: 5. Germline V gene data show CDR1 as LNHDA and CDR2 as SQIVND (reference sequence). CDR3: CASSLLGLAGDNEQFF. In DNA form, the CDR3 reads TGTGCCAGTAGTCTATTGGGACTAGCGGGAGACAATGAGCAGTTCTTC.

V is TRBV5-1 and J is TRBJ2-7; 7 bases agree with TRBD2. CDR1 is SGHRS and CDR2 is YFSETQ in the germline V gene. There are 15 residues in the CDR3. V dropped 4 bases and J dropped 0; count of bases not matched to a gene: 7. CDR3 bases: TGCGCCAGCAGCGAACACGGGACTAACTCCTACGAGCAGTACTTC. Translated, it gives CASSEHGTNSYEQYF.

V and J are TRBV2 and TRBJ2-2, with TRBD2 identical over 11 bases. This CDR3 comprises 17 residues. The V gene end was trimmed by 4 bases and the J gene end by 4 bases; junction bases not matched to a gene: 8. CDR1 and CDR2 from the germline V gene are SNHLY and FYNNEI. The CDR3 nucleotides are TGTGCCAGCAGTGGTATAGCGGGAGGGTTTCGCACCGGGGAGCTGTTTTTT. This gives the protein CASSGIAGGFRTGELFF.

This chain joins TRBV5-1 and TRBJ2-5; D may be TRBD1 (5 bases). From germline, CDR1 is SGHRS and CDR2 YFSETQ. The CDR3 has 13 residues. Trimming cost V 4 bases and J 3 bases, with 10 bases left between them. CDR3 loop: CASSLQAEETQYF. CDR3 DNA sequence: TGCGCCAGCAGCCTACAGGCTGAAGAGACCCAGTACTTC.

This clone has only a few counts. The gene calls are TRBV5-6 and TRBJ2-2, with D possibly being TRBD1 (6 bases). The CDR3 extends over 16 amino acids. Germline V lookup: CDR1 SGHDT, CDR2 YYEEEE. V shed 0 bases and J shed 5 bases, with 14 bases lying between them. CDR3 nucleotide sequence: TGTGCCAGCAGCTTGGCCTTACAGGGTGCAACCGGGGAGCTGTTTTTT. Translated: CASSLALQGATGELFF. Combining the CDR3 with reference TRBV5-6 and TRBJ2-2 gives the whole variable domain DAGVTQSPTHLIKTRGQQVTLRCSPKSGHDTVSWYQQALGQGPQFIFQYYEEEERQRGNFPDRFSGHQFPNYSSELNVNALLLGDSALYLCASSLALQGATGELFFGEGSRLTVL.

This sequence joins TRBV5-1 and TRBJ2-5; a weak D match, TRBD2 (6 bases). Germline V CDR1 and CDR2: SGHRS, YFSETQ. The CDR3 covers 16 residues. V lost 2 bases and J 1 base, leaving 15 bases between the germline ends. CDR3 DNA sequence: TGCGCCAGCAGCTTACGTACGGCGGGGCTCCAAGAGACCCAGTACTTC. It yields the protein CASSLRTAGLQETQYF.